This T cell receptor (beta chain) was found in a study of blood T cell repertoires in COVID-19. The wider study: Italy, Spain and the United States were the sources of the convalescent and acute COVID-19 samples.

This clone was observed many times. Only in-frame clones appear in the TCRdb table, and some are missing; sequencing was by immunoSEQ multiplex PCR. Counted here are more than 110,000 clones, approximately 87% occurring once; the ten biggest clones make up 35% to 50%. Germline lookup yields CDR1 MNHEY and CDR2 SVGAGI. V lost 3 bases, J lost 7 bases, and 8 bases stayed unmatched. CDR3 length: 14 amino acids. The TCR originated in a human donor in a cohort sampled during active COVID-19. Sequenced: peripheral blood. The J gene is TRBJ2-5, the V gene TRBV6-5; 7 bases line up with TRBD1. The CDR3 DNA is TGTGCCAGCAGTTATTCAGGGACAGAAAGGACCCAGTACTTC. Translated, it gives CASSYSGTERTQYF.